This TCR beta chain derives from a study of shared clonotypes between healthy human individuals. The study's findings and limits: A reduction in generation probabilities was seen for non-shared clonotypes relative to those shared by all four donors. The small donor group covered limited genetic and exposure diversity.

From germline, CDR1 is SQVTM and CDR2 ANQGSEA. There are 13 residues in the CDR3. The ends were cut back, 1 base at V and 5 bases at J, with 11 bases in the middle. The sample holds a few counts of this clone. The antigen is undetermined. Sorted-subset replicate PCRs used approximately 200 ng of genomic DNA. This amount corresponded to about 30,000 T cell genomes. The protocol was immunoSEQ multiplex PCR, while the TCRdb copy is restricted to in-frame clones and leaves out a portion. The sample yields some 360,000 clones, around 70% seen once. The chain has TRBV29-1 and TRBJ2-5; D is uncertain. This clonotype was obtained from a man in his thirties or forties in good health. Sequencing was carried out using memory CD4+ T cells sorted from blood. Subset reported: CD45RA-negative fraction. CDR3 coding DNA: TGCAGCGTTGAAGGCCCTTCAAGGGAGACCCAGTACTTC. It encodes CSVEGPSRETQYF.